The rows below give T cell receptor beta chains drawn from one sample of a study of shared clonotypes between healthy human individuals. Assay used: immunoSEQ multiplex PCR; TCRdb lists only in-frame clones, some missing. In the table there are 2 million to 2.5 million clones, roughly 95% of which are singletons. Sequencing was carried out using naive CD4+ T cells sorted from blood. Receptor source: a man aged 18 to 30 in good health. The CDR3 runs from the conserved cysteine through the conserved F or W. A D gene is named only where the DNA matches it firmly. Only part of the rows carry a size: once, few, many, or a class if the clone is expanded.

TRBV5-4	TRBD1	-	TRBJ2-4	TGTGCCAGCAGCTTCTGGACAGGGGAGGCCAAAAACATTCAGTACTTC	CASSFWTGEAKNIQYF
TRBV7-9	TRBD1	-	TRBJ2-7	TGTGCCAGCAGCTTAACTCCCGGGACAGGGAGAGGGTACGAGCAGTACTTC	CASSLTPGTGRGYEQYF
TRBV6-1	TRBD1	once	TRBJ1-4	TGTGCCAGCAGTGAAGCAAGGCGGGACAGGGAAAAACTGTTTTTT	CASSEARRDREKLFF
TRBV6-6	-	-	TRBJ2-2	TGTGCCAGCAGTTCGGCACAGTACACCGGGGAGCTGTTTTTT	CASSSAQYTGELFF
TRBV5-6	TRBD1	-	TRBJ1-5	TGTGCCAGCAGCTTGGGGACAGGGGTGCACAATCAGCCCCAGCATTTT	CASSLGTGVHNQPQHF
TRBV5-1	-	-	TRBJ1-1	TGCGCCAGCAGCTTGGAGGGGACGGCTATGAACACTGAAGCTTTCTTT	CASSLEGTAMNTEAFF
TRBV27	-	-	TRBJ2-7	TGTGCCAGCAGTTTAACCCGAGGGCCATTCTATCCGTACTTC	CASSLTRGPFYPYF
TRBV30	-	-	TRBJ1-3	TGTGCCTGGAGGGGTCGGGACCTAGGACTCTCTGGAAACACCATATATTTT	CAWRGRDLGLSGNTIYF
TRBV19	TRBD1	once	TRBJ1-2	TGTGCCAGTAGTTCCAGAACCGGGACAGGGGAAGGCTACACCTTC	CASSSRTGTGEGYTF
TRBV30	-	-	TRBJ1-5	TGTGCCTGGAGTAGGGGGGTTGGTAGCAATCAGCCCCAGCATTTT	CAWSRGVGSNQPQHF
TRBV5-6	-	-	TRBJ1-2	TGTGCCAGCAAACAGAGGGGAACAGGGCCGTATGGCTACACCTTC	CASKQRGTGPYGYTF
TRBV5-4	TRBD2	once	TRBJ2-7	TGTGCCAGCAGTTGGGATGTAGAGCGGGGGCGCCACGAGCAGTACTTC	CASSWDVERGRHEQYF
TRBV29-1	-	-	TRBJ2-3	TGCAGCTCCTCCCCAAGCTGGGATACGCAGTATTTT	CSSSPSWDTQYF
TRBV10-2	TRBD1	-	TRBJ1-2	TGCGCCAGCAGTGAAGGGAGTACAGGGGCCGAACTAGCCCGCGGCTACACCTTC	CASSEGSTGAELARGYTF
TRBV18	-	-	TRBJ2-3	TGTGCCAGCAGGGAAGCTGGCACAGATACGCAGTATTTT	CASREAGTDTQYF
TRBV5-6	TRBD1	few	TRBJ1-6	TGTGCCAGCAGCTGGACCGACAGGGGATATTCACCCCTCCACTTT	CASSWTDRGYSPLHF
TRBV7-9	TRBD1	-	TRBJ2-1	TGTGCCAGCAGCCTAACCCGGACAGGAGTCAATGAGCAGTTCTTC	CASSLTRTGVNEQFF
TRBV10-3	TRBD2	-	TRBJ2-1	TGTGCCACCCTGCCTGGGACTAGGGACTACAATGAGCAGTTCTTC	CATLPGTRDYNEQFF
TRBV18	-	-	TRBJ1-5	TGTGCCAGCTCACCAGGGGGCAATCAGCCCCAGCATTTT	CASSPGGNQPQHF
TRBV11-3	TRBD2	-	TRBJ2-5	TGTGCCAGCAGCCCACGGACTAGCGGGGGGGCTGGTGAAGAGACCCAGTACTTC	CASSPRTSGGAGEETQYF
TRBV4-3	-	-	TRBJ2-2	TGCGCCAGCAGCCAAGACCCTCCCGGACCAAACACCGGGGAGCTGTTTTTT	CASSQDPPGPNTGELFF
TRBV5-1	-	-	TRBJ2-5	TGCGCCAGCAGCTTGGGCCAGACCCAGTACTTC	CASSLGQTQYF
TRBV6-5	-	-	TRBJ1-4	TGTGCCAGCTCCCAGAGGCAGCTTAATGAAAAACTGTTTTTT	CASSQRQLNEKLFF
TRBV5-4	TRBD1	-	TRBJ1-4	TGTGCCAGCAGCGGAGGGGGACAGGGGGCGGAAAAACTGTTTTTT	CASSGGGQGAEKLFF
TRBV4-1	-	-	TRBJ1-2	TGCGCCAGCAGCCAAGTCTTTGCCAGGTTTGATGGCTACACCTTC	CASSQVFARFDGYTF
TRBV4-1	-	-	TRBJ1-1	TGCGCCAGCAGCCAGAGTCCAACGGCGATGAACACTGAAGCTTTCTTT	CASSQSPTAMNTEAFF
TRBV6-5	-	once	TRBJ2-5	TGTGCCAGCAGTTACTCGATTCTCGAGACCCAGTACTTC	CASSYSILETQYF
TRBV5-1	-	-	TRBJ1-4	TGCGCCAGCAGCTTGGCGGGCGGGGCAGGGGAAAAACTGTTTTTT	CASSLAGGAGEKLFF
TRBV7-2	TRBD1	-	TRBJ1-5	TGTGCCAGCAGCTTAGGTGGGACAGGCAATCAGCCCCAGCATTTT	CASSLGGTGNQPQHF
TRBV15	-	-	TRBJ1-2	TGTGCCACCAGCAGAGCAGGGAGAGACTATGGCTACACCTTC	CATSRAGRDYGYTF
TRBV4-1	TRBD1	-	TRBJ2-5	TGCGCCAGCAGCCGAGGAACAGGGGCCTACGAGACCCAGTACTTC	CASSRGTGAYETQYF
TRBV9	-	-	TRBJ2-7	TGTGCCAGCAGCCAGCTTAGCGGAGGTTTCGAGCAGTACTTC	CASSQLSGGFEQYF
TRBV18	TRBD1	-	TRBJ2-5	TGTGCCAGCTCACGCCGGGACAGTAAACAAGAGACCCAGTACTTC	CASSRRDSKQETQYF
TRBV14	-	-	TRBJ1-6	TGTGCCAGCAGCCAAAGTATGGTCATCGTCGGTTCACCCCTCCACTTT	CASSQSMVIVGSPLHF
TRBV4-2	TRBD2	-	TRBJ2-2	TGTGCCAGCAGCCAAGATATCCCGGGAGGATTATCAACCGGGGAGCTGTTTTTT	CASSQDIPGGLSTGELFF
TRBV25-1	-	-	TRBJ1-6	TGTGCCAGCAGTGGGACGGGGGGCAATAATTCACCCCTCCACTTT	CASSGTGGNNSPLHF
TRBV30	-	-	TRBJ1-2	TGTGCCTGGAGTTTAGCAGGGCGTCTCAATGGCTACACCTTC	CAWSLAGRLNGYTF
TRBV5-6	-	-	TRBJ1-2	TGTGCCAGCAGCCGGACCGGTCAAAGCCATGGCTACACCTTC	CASSRTGQSHGYTF
TRBV7-2	TRBD1	-	TRBJ2-5	TGTGCCAGCAGCTTAATCAGGACAGGGGGCAATGAGACCCAGTACTTC	CASSLIRTGGNETQYF
TRBV5-8	-	-	TRBJ1-5	TGTGCCAGCAGCTTGGGGCAGGTGGCGGATAGCAATCAGCCCCAGCATTTT	CASSLGQVADSNQPQHF
TRBV20-1	-	-	TRBJ2-7	TGCAGTGTCGCGGACGACGAGCAGTACTTC	CSVADDEQYF
TRBV6-5	-	-	TRBJ2-7	TGTGCCAGCAGGGGGTCCGGGACAAGGGAGGAGCAGTACTTC	CASRGSGTREEQYF
TRBV28	-	-	TRBJ1-2	TGTGCCAGCACCGCCCCGGGGTATGGCTACACCTTC	CASTAPGYGYTF
TRBV18	-	-	TRBJ2-2	TGTGCCAGCACACCTACGGGTCTGGGAGAGTCGGGGGAGCTGTTTTTT	CASTPTGLGESGELFF
TRBV7-2	TRBD2	-	TRBJ2-3	TGTGCCAGCAGCTTGACTAGCGGGACAGATACGCAGTATTTT	CASSLTSGTDTQYF